This T cell receptor beta chain was sequenced during a study of OX40 agonist ivuxolimab in advanced cancers. Regarding the study in general: Ivuxolimab was a fully human IgG2 agonistic monoclonal antibody targeting the costimulatory receptor OX40 (CD134). Intravenous ivuxolimab was administered to patients every 2 weeks at six dose levels: 0.01, 0.1, 0.3, 1.5, 3 and 10 mg/kg. The purpose of peripheral TCRbeta sequencing was to test whether ivuxolimab changed TCR sequence diversity and led to clonal T-cell expansion. Partial responses occurred in three dose-escalation patients: two with cutaneous melanoma and one with hepatocellular carcinoma. Among the approximately 50 dose-escalation patients, approximately 20 had hepatocellular carcinoma, roughly 15 melanoma, 9 renal cell carcinoma and 9 head and neck cancer. In the dose-escalation cohort, 75% to 85% of patients were male, and the mean age was 60 years with a range of about 20 to 90. Prior anti-PD-1, anti-PD-L1 or anti-CTLA-4 therapy was permitted, and 30% to 45% of dose-escalation patients had received checkpoint inhibitors. The paper covers the monotherapy dose-escalation part of the phase I ivuxolimab trial, which included N ≈ 57 patients. General conclusions and limits of the study: Partial responders in the 0.1-3.0 mg/kg groups had among the lowest normalized peripheral clonal expansion, especially among CD8+ T cells. Low levels of normalized T-cell clonal expansion were also seen in some nonresponding patients. On average, CD8+ T cells showed more expanded clones than CD4+ T cells after ivuxolimab. Which antigens the clonally expanded peripheral T cells were specific for was not determined. At doses of 0.1 to 3.0 mg/kg, clonal expansion of both CD4+ and CD8+ T cells in blood was seen between baseline and week 6.

Taken from cysteine to phenylalanine, the CDR3 has 12 residues. Only CDR3 DNA remains: 36 bases, in frame from the first base. V is clipped by 9 bases and J by 7 bases, and the sequence between their germline boundaries is 10 bases long. The CDR1 and CDR2 encoded by the germline V gene (reference sequence) are MNHEY and SMNVEV. This clone was seen only a few times. What this receptor recognizes is not known. One base away there is no much larger clone; base qualities are not given. For sequencing of the TCRbeta CDR3 region, genomic DNA was extracted from the sorted cells. The immunoSEQ Assay was used to sequence the TCRbeta CDR3 regions. TCRdb carries this immuneACCESS record with in-frame sequences only. Its versions omit some clonotypes, under half of them owing to an unresolved V gene in the studies checked, with the rest unexplained. The sample table records roughly 50,000 clones; about 89% of these occur just once. The ten largest clones take up roughly 31% of the sample.

The trial excluded patients who had a history of autoimmune disease or were on systemic immunosuppression. In every dose cohort, peripheral blood was drawn for TCR sequencing at baseline, cycle 4 day 1, and cycle 7 day 1. The samples were taken from a phase I, first-in-human, multicenter, open-label dose-escalation trial of ivuxolimab. Adults with locally advanced or metastatic melanoma, renal cell carcinoma, hepatocellular carcinoma or head and neck squamous cell carcinoma were enrolled in the trial. Before TCR sequencing, CD4+ T cells and CD8+ T cells were sorted from peripheral blood as separate populations.

The source is an adult with an advanced solid tumor such as melanoma, head and neck, liver or kidney cancer. The material was CD4+ or CD8+ T cells sorted from blood, obtained in a trial of the OX40 agonist ivuxolimab. The receptor chain draws on TRBV27 and TRBJ1-6, with no reliable assignment of the D segment. The nucleotide sequence reads TGTGCCAGTTGGGAACAGAATTCACCCCTCCACTTT. Its protein is CASWEQNSPLHF.